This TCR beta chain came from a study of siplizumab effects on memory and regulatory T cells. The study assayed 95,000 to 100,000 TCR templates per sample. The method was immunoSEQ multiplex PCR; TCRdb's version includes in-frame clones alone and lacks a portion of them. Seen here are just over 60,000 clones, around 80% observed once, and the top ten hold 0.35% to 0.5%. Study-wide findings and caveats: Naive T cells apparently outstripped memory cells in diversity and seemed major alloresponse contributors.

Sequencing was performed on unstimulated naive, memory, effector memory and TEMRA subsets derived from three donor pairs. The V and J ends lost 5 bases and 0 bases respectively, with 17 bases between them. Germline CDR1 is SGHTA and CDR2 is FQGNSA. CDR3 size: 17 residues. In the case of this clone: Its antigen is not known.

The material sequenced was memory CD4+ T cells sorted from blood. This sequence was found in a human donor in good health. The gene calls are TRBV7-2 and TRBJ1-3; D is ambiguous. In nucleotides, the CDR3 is TGTGCCAGCAGCCCGACCCCCCTTCCAAGCTCTGGAAACACCATATATTTT. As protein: CASSPTPLPSSGNTIYF. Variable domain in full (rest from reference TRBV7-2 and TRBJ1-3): GAGVSQSPSNKVTEKGKDVELRCDPISGHTALYWYRQSLGQGLEFLIYFQGNSAPDKSGLPSDRFSAERTGGSVSTLTIQRTQQEDSAVYLCASSPTPLPSSGNTIYFGEGSWLTVV.